This TCR beta chain comes out of a study of technical replicates of blood from several donors. Sequencing was performed with immunoSEQ multiplex PCR; in TCRdb, only in-frame clones are kept and a portion is missing. This table has roughly 60,000 clones, around nine tenths appearing once. Sample: PBMCs. This clonotype originated in a human donor in good health. Some clones in this sample may be carry-over from other donors' samples.

The CDR3 spells CASSSRLLNYGYTF. Written as DNA, the CDR3 is TGTGCCAGCAGCAGTCGACTATTGAACTATGGCTACACCTTC. This chain links TRBV5-4 with TRBJ1-2; D is unresolved. V was pared by 4 bases and J by 2 bases, with 12 bases between. Germline CDR1 SGHNT, CDR2 YYREEE (reference sequence). The CDR3 length is 14 residues.